What follows are 10 T cell receptor beta chains derived from one specimen sequenced in a study of T cell responses to AZD1222 COVID-19 vaccine (dated by TCRdb to 2020 to 2023). The method behind the library was the immunoSEQ multiplex PCR assay. TCRdb carries this immuneACCESS record with in-frame sequences only. Its versions omit some clonotypes, under half of them owing to an unresolved V gene in the studies checked, with the rest unexplained. The sample data list 80,000 to 100,000 clones, and 90% to 95% of these were observed just once. The ten largest clones capture under 14% of the sample. The sample's time point label, decoded: about 28 days (+/-7) after the second vaccine dose. The sequencing used peripheral blood, collected 28 days after the second AZD1222 dose. These receptors were obtained from an adult who received the AZD1222 COVID-19 vaccine.

The V gene is TRBV6-5, the J gene TRBJ1-1, with 7 bases aligning to TRBD1. CDR1 and CDR2 from the germline V gene are MNHEY and SVGAGI. The CDR3 loop spans 14 amino acids. Germline trimming cut 5 bases from V and 4 bases from J; bases unmatched to any gene: 7. CDR3 loop: CASSKIRGFTEAFF. In DNA form, the CDR3 reads TGTGCCAGCAGTAAGATCAGGGGGTTCACTGAAGCTTTCTTT.

This clone was observed a single time. The gene calls are TRBV28 and TRBJ1-2; a weak D match, TRBD1 (6 bases). Germline CDR1 MDHEN, CDR2 SYDVKM. This CDR3 comprises 17 residues. V was trimmed by 2 bases and J by 2 bases, leaving 18 bases between them. In DNA, the CDR3 is TGTGCCAGCAGTTTAACCGCCCCGGGGGGCAAGAACTATGGCTACACCTTC. Encoded protein: CASSLTAPGGKNYGYTF.

V and J are TRBV11-3 and TRBJ2-2; 7 bases agree with TRBD1. The CDR3 is 15 residues long. V trimming: 3 bases; J trimming: 2 bases; junction bases outside the gene matches: 3. Germline V gene data show CDR1 as SGHNT and CDR2 as YENEEA. CDR3 region: CASSLGQLNTGELFF. In DNA form, the CDR3 reads TGTGCCAGCAGCTTGGGACAGCTAAACACCGGGGAGCTGTTTTTT.

The rearrangement uses TRBV12-5 and TRBJ2-7; TRBD1 agrees at 8 bases. The CDR3 totals 16 residues. Germline CDR1 and CDR2: LGHNT and FRNRAP. V lost 4 bases, J lost 4 bases, and 12 bases stayed unmatched. The CDR3 spells CASGSPGQGAWYEQYF. The CDR3, as DNA: TGTGCTAGTGGTTCCCCGGGGCAGGGGGCTTGGTACGAGCAGTACTTC.

This clone was observed a handful of times. The chain recombines TRBV2 with TRBJ1-1; perhaps TRBD1 as D (6 bases). CDR3 length equals 14 residues. The germline V gene has CDR1 SNHLY and CDR2 FYNNEI. The V gene lost 6 bases and the J gene lost 4 bases, with 15 bases spanning the gap. This chain's CDR3 is CASSTEGVGTEAFF. CDR3 nucleotides: TGTGCCAGCAGCACCGAGGGGGTGGGCACTGAAGCTTTCTTT.

V and J are TRBV19 and TRBJ2-1, with 12 bases lining up with TRBD2. Per the germline V gene, CDR1 is LNHDA and CDR2 is SQIVND (reference sequence). The CDR3 spans 17 residues. V shed 5 bases and J 6 bases; nucleotides not matched to a gene: 11. DNA of the CDR3: TGTGCCAGTAGTCGGCCCTCGACTAGCGGGAGAGTCAATGAGCAGTTCTTC. Protein sequence: CASSRPSTSGRVNEQFF.

The rearrangement links TRBV12-3 or TRBV12-4 to TRBJ2-7; D uncertain. Trimming shortened V by 9 bases and J by 2 bases, and 14 bases separated the two germline ends. The CDR3 extends over 13 amino acids. The CDR3 sequence: CASLRSGTYEQYF. In DNA form, the CDR3 reads TGTGCCAGTTTGCGGTCCGGAACCTACGAGCAGTACTTC.

The CDR3 region has the DNA TGTGCCACCGCGCTTCGGGACGGCCTTCGTTCCGAGCAGTACTTC. It specifies CATALRDGLRSEQYF. This chain joins TRBV7-9 and TRBJ2-7, with D perhaps TRBD1 or TRBD2 (5 bases each). Germline CDR1 SEHNR, CDR2 FQNEAQ (reference sequence). V was shortened by 10 bases and J by 6 bases, with 25 bases between the two germline ends. CDR3 size: 15 residues.

This clone was seen just once. The V call is TRBV18, the J call TRBJ2-2, with D unclear. V lost 6 bases, J lost 7 bases, and 18 bases lay in between. CDR1 KGHSH and CDR2 LQKENI come from the germline V gene. This CDR3 is 15 amino acids long. CDR3 amino acids: CASSPERLQHGELFF. DNA of the CDR3: TGTGCCAGCTCTCCAGAAAGGTTACAACACGGGGAGCTGTTTTTT.

V is TRBV3-1 (or the pseudogene TRBV3-2) and J is TRBJ2-2, with D maybe TRBD1 (5 bases). The V gene lost 2 bases and the J gene lost 6 bases, with 10 bases spanning the gap. This CDR3 spans 14 amino acids. Per the germline V gene, CDR1 is LGHDT and CDR2 is YNNKEL (reference sequence). CDR3 coding DNA: TGTGCCAGCAGCCAACAGGGATTCGCCGGGGAGCTGTTTTTT. Translation gives CASSQQGFAGELFF.